What follows are 10 T cell receptor beta chains derived from one specimen sequenced in a study of graft-versus-host responses after intestinal transplantation. Profiling relied on immunoSEQ multiplex PCR, and the TCRdb table lists in-frame clones only, not all of them. This table has just under 50,000 clones, about four fifths appearing once. Antigens of these TCRs are unknown. Specimen: unstimulated CD4+ T cells sorted from spleen or lymph node cells, collected before transplant. The receptors stem from a human donor who was the organ donor for an intestinal transplant.

J is TRBJ2-5 and V is TRBV5-1; no clear D. The CDR3 has 13 residues. V lost 3 bases, J lost 5 bases, and 11 bases lay in between. Germline V gene sequence: CDR1 SGHRS, CDR2 YFSETQ. The CDR3 sequence is CASSYNPSETQYF. DNA for the CDR3: TGCGCCAGCAGCTATAACCCTTCTGAGACCCAGTACTTC.

The CDR3 reads CASSHKAGASYNEQFF. For the CDR3, the DNA is TGTGCCAGCAGCCATAAAGCGGGGGCCTCCTACAATGAGCAGTTCTTC. The chain combines TRBV14 with TRBJ2-1, with TRBD2 identical over 8 bases. V lost 3 bases and J lost 0; bases outside the gene matches: 4. CDR3 size: 16 residues. Looked up from germline, CDR1 is SGHDN and CDR2 is FVKESK.

This chain joins TRBV4-3 and TRBJ1-1; maybe TRBD1 (5 bases). CDR1 and CDR2 from the germline V gene are LGHNA and YSLEER. CDR3 length equals 12 residues. V gave up 1 base and J gave up 11 bases, with 11 bases separating them. CDR3 residues: CASSQGGGRAFF. The CDR3 nucleotides are TGCGCCAGCAGCCAAGGGGGCGGTCGGGCTTTCTTT.

The V gene is TRBV1, the J gene TRBJ2-3; TRBD2 reflects the table's D call only, with no check against the DNA. TRBV1 is labeled a pseudogene. The CDR3 runs to 19 residues. CDR3 amino acids: CTSSQVSSGGAELPDTQYF. For the CDR3, the DNA is TGCACCAGCAGCCAAGTGTCTAGCGGGGGGGCCGAGCTTCCAGATACGCAGTATTTT.

This clone was detected only a few times. The chain recombines TRBV7-5 with TRBJ2-4; the tabulated D call, TRBD2, remains unverified against the DNA. TRBV7-5 is annotated as a pseudogene. CDR3 length: 17 amino acids. In DNA, the CDR3 is TGTGTCAGAAGCTTAGAACTAGCGGGGCTAGCCAAAAACATTCAGTACTTC. Translation: CVRSLELAGLAKNIQYF.

The rearrangement uses TRBV5-4 and TRBJ2-5; D could derive from TRBD1 or TRBD2 (5 bases each). The V and J ends lost 4 bases and 2 bases respectively, with 15 bases between them. The CDR3 runs 15 residues. Germline CDR1 is SGHNT and CDR2 is YYREEE (reference sequence). The DNA for the CDR3 is TGTGCCAGCAGCCCCTATCGGGACGGTCAAGAGACCCAGTACTTC. This translates into CASSPYRDGQETQYF.

In this sample, this clone turned up a few times. The rearrangement links TRBV7-2 to TRBJ2-7; D is unclear. V was trimmed by 1 base and J by 3 bases, leaving 7 bases between them. The CDR3 is 13 amino acids. Germline V gene data show CDR1 as SGHTA and CDR2 as FQGNSA. CDR3 residues: CASSLGQYYEQYF. In DNA form, the CDR3 reads TGTGCCAGCAGCTTAGGGCAGTACTACGAGCAGTACTTC.

V gene TRBV7-2 combines with J gene TRBJ1-6; D possibly corresponds to TRBD1 (6 bases). Germline loops: CDR1 SGHTA, CDR2 FQGNSA. The CDR3 runs 15 residues. Trimming removed 5 bases from V and 9 bases from J, with 17 bases in between. In nucleotides, the CDR3 is TGTGCCAGCAGCCCAAAATCAGGGGTCTCTTCACCCCTCCACTTT. Translated: CASSPKSGVSSPLHF.

This clone turned up a few times. This chain uses TRBV6-1 with TRBJ2-5; TRBD2 agrees at 10 bases. After removal of 8 bases from V and 4 bases from J, the junction contained 7 bases not matched to a gene. From germline, CDR1 is MNHNS and CDR2 SASEGT. The CDR3 consists of 14 residues. CDR3 bases: TGTGCCAGCCTTACTCTAGCGGGAGTAGAGACCCAGTACTTC. Translation: CASLTLAGVETQYF.

The chain joins TRBV5-6 to TRBJ2-3, with TRBD2 matching over 15 bases. V shed 2 bases and J 2 bases; nucleotides not matched to a gene: 6. Germline loops: CDR1 SGHDT, CDR2 YYEEEE. CDR3 length equals 18 residues. This chain's CDR3 is CASSFSGLAGGFTDTQYF. Here the CDR3 DNA reads TGTGCCAGCAGCTTCTCGGGACTAGCGGGGGGATTCACAGATACGCAGTATTTT.